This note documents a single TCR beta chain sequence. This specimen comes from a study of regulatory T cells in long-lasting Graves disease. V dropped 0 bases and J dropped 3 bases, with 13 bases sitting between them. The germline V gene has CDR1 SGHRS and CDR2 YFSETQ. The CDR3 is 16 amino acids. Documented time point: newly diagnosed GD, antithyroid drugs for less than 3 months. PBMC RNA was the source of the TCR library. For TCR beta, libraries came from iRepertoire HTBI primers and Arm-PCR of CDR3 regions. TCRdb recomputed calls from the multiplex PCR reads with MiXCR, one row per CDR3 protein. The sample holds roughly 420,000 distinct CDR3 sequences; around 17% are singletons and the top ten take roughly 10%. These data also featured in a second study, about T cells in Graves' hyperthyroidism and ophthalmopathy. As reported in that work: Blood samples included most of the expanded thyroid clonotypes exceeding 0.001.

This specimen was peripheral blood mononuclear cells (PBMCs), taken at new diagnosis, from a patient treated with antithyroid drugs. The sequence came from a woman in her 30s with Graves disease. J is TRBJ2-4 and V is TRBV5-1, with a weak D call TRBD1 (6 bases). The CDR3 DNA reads TGCGCCAGCAGCTTGGTACAGGGATTCTTCAAAAACATTCAGTACTTC. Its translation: CASSLVQGFFKNIQYF.